The clone carrying this TCR beta chain showed up just a few times. The target antigen is unknown. This specimen belongs to a study of beta chain features in type 1 diabetes. Study context: Healthy donors resembled patients in age, gender and cell yields. Sorted cell examination encompassed around 100,000,000 cells across all samples.

CDR1 and CDR2 from the germline V gene are SGHRS and YFSETQ. Trimming took off 4 bases at V and 4 bases at J, with 14 bases between the two ends. This CDR3 is 15 amino acids long. Study-level points and caveats: In every one of the four CD4+ subsets, TCRB CDR3s were moderately but significantly shorter in Type 1 diabetes patients. Insertions were fewer and deletions more numerous at VDJ junctions in type 1 diabetes patients.

cDNA synthesis used the whole RNA isolate, giving expressed TCRB sequences. Assay used: immunoSEQ multiplex PCR; TCRdb lists only in-frame clones, some missing. Altogether about 160,000 clones are present, 6.5% to 10% being singletons, with the ten largest covering approximately 0.56%. What was sequenced was central memory CD4+ T cells from blood. The origin of this receptor is a woman aged 18-29 years with type 1 diabetes. V and J are TRBV5-1 and TRBJ2-2; D is perhaps TRBD2 (5 bases). The CDR3 sequence: CASSLDEGRTGELFF. The CDR3 nucleotides read TGCGCCAGCAGCCTAGATGAGGGCCGCACCGGGGAGCTGTTTTTT. The full variable domain, in which reference TRBV5-1 and TRBJ2-2 provide the parts outside the CDR3, is KAGVTQTPRYLIKTRGQQVTLSCSPISGHRSVSWYQQTPGQGLQFLFEYFSETQRNKGNFPGRFSGRQFSNSRSEMNVSTLELGDSALYLCASSLDEGRTGELFFGEGSRLTVL.